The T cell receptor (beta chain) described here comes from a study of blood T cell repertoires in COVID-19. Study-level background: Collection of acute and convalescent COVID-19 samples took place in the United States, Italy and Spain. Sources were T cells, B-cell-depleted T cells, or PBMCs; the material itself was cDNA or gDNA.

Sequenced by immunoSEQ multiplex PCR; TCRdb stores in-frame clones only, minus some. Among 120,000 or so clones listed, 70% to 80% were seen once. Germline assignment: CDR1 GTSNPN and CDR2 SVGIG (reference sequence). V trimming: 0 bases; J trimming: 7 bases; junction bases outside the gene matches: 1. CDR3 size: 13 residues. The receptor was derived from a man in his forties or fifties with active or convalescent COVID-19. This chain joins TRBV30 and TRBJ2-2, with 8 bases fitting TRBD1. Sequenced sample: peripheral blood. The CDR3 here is CAWSVQGVGELFF. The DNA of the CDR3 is TGTGCCTGGAGTGTACAGGGGGTCGGGGAGCTGTTTTTT.